The 29 T cell receptor beta chains given below trace back to one sample, sequenced in a study of blood T cell repertoires in COVID-19. The table came from immunoSEQ multiplex PCR; TCRdb's copy has only in-frame clones and leaves some out. The sample has roughly 120,000 clones, 70% to 85% seen once. Sample: peripheral blood. The receptors originated from a human donor with acute or convalescent COVID-19. The donor label of this sample is uncertain.

This clone was detected only a few times. The J gene is TRBJ2-1, the V gene TRBV20-1; 8 bases align to TRBD2. This CDR3 has 11 residues. From germline, CDR1 is DFQATT and CDR2 SNEGSKA (reference sequence). V was clipped by 3 bases and J by 13 bases; unmatched bases: 5. CDR3 coding DNA: TGCAGTGCTAGGGTTACTAGCGGACAGTTCTTC. It specifies CSARVTSGQFF.

The chain links TRBV6-5 to TRBJ2-7, with TRBD1 matching over 8 bases. The germline CDR1 and CDR2 sequences are MNHEY and SVGAGI. Trimming at V came to 8 bases and at J to 4 bases, leaving 10 bases not matched to a gene. This CDR3 is 14 amino acids long. CDR3 in amino acids: CASAPDRALYEQYV. CDR3 in DNA: TGTGCCAGCGCCCCGGACAGGGCCCTATACGAGCAGTACGTC.

The V gene is TRBV7-9, the J gene TRBJ1-2; tentatively, D is TRBD1 (6 bases). CDR3 size: 16 residues. Trimming pared 5 bases from V and 8 bases from J, leaving 24 bases between. The germline V gene encodes CDR1 SEHNR and CDR2 FQNEAQ (reference sequence). Written as DNA, the CDR3 is TGTGCCAGCAGCCTAAAGAATTTAATACAGGGAGGGGGCTACACCTTC. As protein: CASSLKNLIQGGGYTF.

This clone turned up a few times. This rearrangement joins TRBV28 to TRBJ2-7; 9 bases agree with TRBD2. This CDR3 comprises 17 residues. Unmatched junction bases numbered 10, after V lost 4 bases and J lost 0 bases. Germline V gene lookup returns CDR1 MDHEN and CDR2 SYDVKM. The CDR3: CASSSKRWRGGSYEQYF. The CDR3 DNA reads as TGTGCCAGCAGTTCGAAACGGTGGCGGGGGGGCTCCTACGAGCAGTACTTC.

The chain couples TRBV6-1 to TRBJ2-7, with TRBD1 as a possible D gene (5 bases). The germline V gene encodes CDR1 MNHNS and CDR2 SASEGT. The CDR3 runs to 13 residues. The ends were cut back, 2 bases at V and 6 bases at J, with 11 bases in the middle. This CDR3 reads CASSERGLSEQYF. In DNA, the CDR3 is TGTGCCAGCAGTGAAAGGGGCTTATCCGAGCAGTACTTC.

The chain is built from TRBV20-1 and TRBJ2-3; D remains unclear. The V gene's germline CDR1 is DFQATT and CDR2 SNEGSKA (reference sequence). V shed 3 bases and J shed 6 bases, with 7 bases lying between them. There are 11 residues in the CDR3. This chain's CDR3 is CSASLEDTQYF. Written as DNA, the CDR3 is TGCAGTGCTAGCTTGGAGGATACGCAGTATTTT.

The rearrangement links TRBV24-1 to TRBJ2-2, with 13 bases aligning to TRBD2. The CDR3 extends over 17 amino acids. J was trimmed by 3 bases and V by 3 bases; bases with no gene match: 3. Germline V CDR1 and CDR2: KGHDR, SFDVKD. The CDR3: CATSDLLAGGDTGELFF. For the CDR3, the DNA is TGTGCCACCAGTGATCTACTAGCGGGGGGGGACACCGGGGAGCTGTTTTTT.

This clone was detected ten times or more. The V call is TRBV2, the J call TRBJ2-7; TRBD1 is a possible D gene (6 bases). The CDR3 covers 13 residues. Germline V gene sequence: CDR1 SNHLY, CDR2 FYNNEI. Trimming left V 11 bases short and J 0 bases short, with 14 bases between. The CDR3 DNA follows: TGTGCCGGAGAAAGGACAGCCTCCTACGAGCAGTACTTC. Protein sequence: CAGERTASYEQYF.

The sample holds a few counts of this clone. The chain employs TRBV4-1 and TRBJ2-1; the match to TRBD2 covers 14 bases. This CDR3 is built from 17 residues. V shed 4 bases and J 3 bases; nucleotides not matched to a gene: 5. Germline values: CDR1 MGHRA, CDR2 YSYEKL. The CDR3 DNA is TGCGCCAGCAGCCGAGGGACTAGCGGGGGTTACTACAATGAGCAGTTCTTC. Translating gives CASSRGTSGGYYNEQFF.

V gene TRBV7-2 combines with J gene TRBJ2-7; tentatively, D is TRBD1 (5 bases). V gave up 0 bases and J gave up 1 base, with 7 bases separating them. CDR1 is SGHTA, CDR2 FQGNSA, per germline. This CDR3 has 14 residues. The CDR3, as DNA: TGTGCCAGCAGCTTAGCGGGGCGATCCTACGAGCAGTACGTC. Amino acids: CASSLAGRSYEQYV.

J is TRBJ2-3 and V is TRBV24-1; D ambiguous. The CDR3 length is 11 residues. V was clipped by 5 bases and J by 4 bases, with 3 bases between them. Germline values: CDR1 KGHDR, CDR2 SFDVKD. The CDR3 bases are TGTGCCACCAGTGCGTCAGATACGCAGTATTTT. Amino acids: CATSASDTQYF.

V is TRBV5-1 and J is TRBJ2-5, with 8 bases matching TRBD2. This CDR3 comprises 15 residues. V lost 0 bases and J lost 4; bases outside the gene matches: 5. Germline loops: CDR1 SGHRS, CDR2 YFSETQ. CDR3 protein: CASSLEASGGETQYF. CDR3 coding DNA: TGCGCCAGCAGCTTGGAGGCCAGCGGGGGAGAGACCCAGTACTTC.

The chain has TRBV5-8 and TRBJ2-3; D might be TRBD1 (6 bases). The V and J ends lost 0 bases and 9 bases respectively, with 14 bases between them. Germline V lookup: CDR1 SGHTS, CDR2 YDEGEE. CDR3 length equals 14 residues. The CDR3 is CASSLGTAFLTQYF. For the CDR3, the DNA is TGTGCCAGCAGCTTGGGGACAGCCTTCTTAACGCAGTATTTT.

V usage is TRBV5-1 and J usage is TRBJ1-2; 10 nucleotides agree with TRBD1. From germline, CDR1 is SGHRS and CDR2 YFSETQ. The CDR3 runs to 15 residues. The ends lost 2 bases at V and 6 bases at J; junction bases unmatched: 7. In DNA, the CDR3 is TGCGCCAGCAGCTTAGAGGGACAGGGGATCGATGGCTACACCTTC. It translates to CASSLEGQGIDGYTF.

This sequence joins TRBV20-1 and TRBJ1-1; TRBD1 matches at 8 bases. Germline V gene data show CDR1 as DFQATT and CDR2 as SNEGSKA (reference sequence). The CDR3 runs to 11 residues. After removal of 5 bases from V and 8 bases from J, the junction contained 4 bases not matched to a gene. CDR3 amino acids: CSAPWDREAFF. The DNA of the CDR3 is TGCAGTGCTCCCTGGGACAGGGAAGCTTTCTTT.

This rearrangement joins TRBV7-9 to TRBJ1-1; TRBD1 is a possible D gene (6 bases). The CDR3 sequence is 13 residues long. Germline loops: CDR1 SEHNR, CDR2 FQNEAQ (reference sequence). Between the trimmed V and J ends, which lost 5 bases and 1 base, there was a span of 8 bases. The CDR3 loop is CASSGQRNTEAFF. The CDR3, as DNA: TGTGCCAGCAGCGGACAGAGGAACACTGAAGCTTTCTTT.

This chain joins TRBV9 and TRBJ2-2, with 8 positions matching TRBD1. With V trimmed by 2 bases and J by 5 bases, 5 bases remained unmatched. This CDR3 spans 15 amino acids. Germline assignment: CDR1 SGDLS and CDR2 YYNGEE. The CDR3 spells CASSVRGLATGELFF. CDR3 in DNA: TGTGCCAGCAGCGTCAGGGGGCTGGCGACCGGGGAGCTGTTTTTT.

In its sample, this clone was seen a few times. This rearrangement joins TRBV5-3 to TRBJ2-7, with TRBD1 matching 7 bases. TRBV5-3 is an ORF for which the function is uncertain. V gave up 1 base and J gave up 0 bases; unmatched junction bases: 7. The CDR3 runs 16 residues. The CDR3 nucleotides are TGTGCCAGAAGCTTGAAACAGGGGCGCTTCTCCTACGAGCAGTACTTC. Its translation is CARSLKQGRFSYEQYF.

There are many counts of this clone. The V call is TRBV5-1, the J call TRBJ2-5; 10 bases match TRBD2. The germline V gene encodes CDR1 SGHRS and CDR2 YFSETQ. V lost 0 bases to trimming and J lost 7 bases; unmatched junction nucleotides: 9. There are 16 residues in the CDR3. CDR3 loop: CASSLVVSGGTVTQYF. The CDR3 nucleotides are TGCGCCAGCAGCTTGGTTGTTAGCGGGGGGACCGTGACCCAGTACTTC.

This clone has just one count. The chain recombines TRBV5-5 with TRBJ1-4; D is undetermined. V was cut by 1 base and J by 8 bases, with 9 bases left in between. Germline V CDR1 and CDR2: SGHKS, YYEKEE (reference sequence). The CDR3 consists of 13 residues. CDR3 loop: CASSLSRPEKLFF. In nucleotides, the CDR3 is TGTGCCAGCAGCTTGTCTAGGCCCGAAAAACTGTTTTTT.

This rearrangement joins TRBV14 to TRBJ2-1; D is unresolved. CDR1 is SGHDN and CDR2 is FVKESK in the germline V gene. There are 14 residues in the CDR3. V was trimmed by 2 bases and J by 1 base, leaving 6 bases between them. The CDR3 loop reads CASSQRQSYNEQFF. The CDR3 DNA is TGTGCCAGCAGCCAACGTCAGTCCTACAATGAGCAGTTCTTC.

This clone was counted only a few times. The V and J genes are TRBV27 and TRBJ1-5; D is undetermined. V dropped 8 bases and J dropped 11 bases, with 19 bases sitting between them. Germline CDR1 is MNHEY and CDR2 is SMNVEV (reference sequence). The CDR3 is 13 residues long. CDR3 nucleotide sequence: TGTGCCAGCTCCAAAGCGGGGTTCGGGACCCAGCATTTT. Its translation is CASSKAGFGTQHF.

The chain recombines TRBV12-3 or TRBV12-4 with TRBJ1-1, with 7 bases lining up with TRBD1. Trimming took 4 bases from V and 6 from J; bases not matched to a gene: 5. The CDR3 totals 13 residues. CDR3 protein: CASSWTGDAEAFF. DNA of the CDR3: TGTGCCAGCAGTTGGACAGGCGACGCTGAAGCTTTCTTT.

At least ten counts were recorded for this clone. V and J are TRBV7-2 and TRBJ1-6, with a tentative D call TRBD1 (5 bases). V was clipped by 3 bases and J by 6 bases, with 6 bases between them. Germline-derived CDR1 and CDR2 are SGHTA and FQGNSA. CDR3 length equals 13 residues. CDR3 loop: CASSLGPNSPLHF. CDR3 in DNA: TGTGCCAGCAGCTTGGGGCCTAATTCACCCCTCCACTTT.

V and J are TRBV5-1 and TRBJ2-3, with D possibly TRBD2 on 5 matching bases. The CDR3 covers 12 residues. Germline V lookup: CDR1 SGHRS, CDR2 YFSETQ. V lost 0 bases and J 6 bases, leaving 5 bases between the germline ends. The CDR3 bases are TGCGCCAGCAGCTTGGGCGGGGATACGCAGTATTTT. It codes for CASSLGGDTQYF.

This clone was recorded only once. This chain connects TRBV6-5 to TRBJ1-5; 7 bases agree with TRBD1. The CDR3 runs 15 residues. Germline values: CDR1 MNHEY, CDR2 SVGAGI. V dropped 2 bases and J dropped 4; count of bases not matched to a gene: 5. DNA of the CDR3: TGTGCCAGCAGTTACGGGCGGGACAGAAATCAGCCCCAGCATTTT. As protein: CASSYGRDRNQPQHF.

The chain links TRBV28 to TRBJ2-5, with D possibly TRBD2 on 7 matching bases. There are 14 residues in the CDR3. The ends were cut back, 2 bases at V and 4 bases at J, with 11 bases in the middle. Germline CDR1 is MDHEN and CDR2 is SYDVKM. The CDR3 loop reads CASSLGGAIETQYF. CDR3 sequence (DNA): TGTGCCAGCAGTTTAGGGGGGGCTATAGAGACCCAGTACTTC.

The chain employs TRBV4-2 and TRBJ2-3, with D perhaps matching TRBD2 (6 bases). Looked up from germline, CDR1 is LGHNA and CDR2 is YNFKEQ. This CDR3 spans 15 amino acids. V was shortened by 1 base and J by 3 bases, with 11 bases between the two germline ends. Here the CDR3 reads CASSQVQAGTDTQYF. CDR3 bases: TGTGCCAGCAGCCAAGTACAGGCGGGAACAGATACGCAGTATTTT.

The chain combines TRBV27 with TRBJ1-5; no clear D gene. There are 14 residues in the CDR3. The V end lost 6 bases, the J end lost 2 bases, and 11 bases lay between the germline ends. CDR1 is MNHEY, CDR2 SMNVEV, per germline (reference sequence). CDR3 DNA sequence: TGTGCCAGCAGCCATGACATCCGCAATCAGCCCCAGCATTTT. This sequence encodes CASSHDIRNQPQHF.